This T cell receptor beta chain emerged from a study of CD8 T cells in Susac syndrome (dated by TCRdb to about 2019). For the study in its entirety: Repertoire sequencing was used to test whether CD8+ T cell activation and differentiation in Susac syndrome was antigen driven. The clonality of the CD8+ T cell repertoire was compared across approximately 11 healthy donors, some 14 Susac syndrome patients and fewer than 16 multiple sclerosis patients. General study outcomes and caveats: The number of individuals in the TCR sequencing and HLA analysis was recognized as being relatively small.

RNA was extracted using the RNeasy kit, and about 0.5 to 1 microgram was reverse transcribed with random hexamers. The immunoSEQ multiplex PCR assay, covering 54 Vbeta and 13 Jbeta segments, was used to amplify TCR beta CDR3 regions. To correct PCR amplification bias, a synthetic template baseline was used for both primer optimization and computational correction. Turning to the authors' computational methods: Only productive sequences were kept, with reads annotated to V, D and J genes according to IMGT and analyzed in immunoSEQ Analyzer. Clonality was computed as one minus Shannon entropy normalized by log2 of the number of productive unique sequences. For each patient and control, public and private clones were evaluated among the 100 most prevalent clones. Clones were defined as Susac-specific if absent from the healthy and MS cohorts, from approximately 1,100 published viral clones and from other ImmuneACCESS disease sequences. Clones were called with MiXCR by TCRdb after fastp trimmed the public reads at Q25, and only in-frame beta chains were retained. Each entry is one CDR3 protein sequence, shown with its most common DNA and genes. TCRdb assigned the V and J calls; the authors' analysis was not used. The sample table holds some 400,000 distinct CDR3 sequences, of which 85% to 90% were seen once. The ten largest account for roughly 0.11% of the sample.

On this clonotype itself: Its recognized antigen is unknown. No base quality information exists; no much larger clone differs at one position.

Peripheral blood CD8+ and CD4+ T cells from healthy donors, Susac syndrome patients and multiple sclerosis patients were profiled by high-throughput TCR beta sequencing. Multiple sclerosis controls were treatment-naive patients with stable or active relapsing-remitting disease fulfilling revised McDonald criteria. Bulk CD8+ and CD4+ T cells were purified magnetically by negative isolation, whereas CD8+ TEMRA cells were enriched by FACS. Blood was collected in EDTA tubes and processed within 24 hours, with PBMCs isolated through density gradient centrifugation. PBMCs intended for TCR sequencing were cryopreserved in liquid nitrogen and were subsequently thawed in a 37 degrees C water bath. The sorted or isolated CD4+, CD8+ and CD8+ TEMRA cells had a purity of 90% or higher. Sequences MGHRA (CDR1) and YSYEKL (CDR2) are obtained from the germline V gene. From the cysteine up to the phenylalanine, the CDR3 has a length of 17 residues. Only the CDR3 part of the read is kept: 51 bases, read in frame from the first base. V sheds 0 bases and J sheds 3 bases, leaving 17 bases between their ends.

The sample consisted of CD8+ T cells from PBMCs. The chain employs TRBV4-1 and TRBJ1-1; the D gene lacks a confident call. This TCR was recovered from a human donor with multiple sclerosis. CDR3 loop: CASSQDEGGAVYTEAFF. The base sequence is TGCGCCAGCAGCCAAGATGAAGGAGGAGCGGTCTACACTGAAGCTTTCTTT.